The 22 T cell receptor beta chains presented below share a single source sample, sequenced in a study of siplizumab effects on memory and regulatory T cells. The table came from immunoSEQ multiplex PCR; TCRdb's copy has only in-frame clones and leaves some out. This sample has 100,000 or so clones, with about 91% found just once. The source material was CD4+ T cells sorted from blood. The receptors shown here come from a human donor in good health.

V is TRBV5-1 and J is TRBJ1-6, with 8 positions matching TRBD1. Trimming took 1 base from V and 1 from J; bases not matched to a gene: 10. This CDR3 has 19 amino acids. From germline, CDR1 is SGHRS and CDR2 YFSETQ. The CDR3: CASSLQGAGDSSYNSPLHF. Written as DNA, the CDR3 is TGCGCCAGCAGCTTGCAGGGGGCGGGTGATTCATCCTATAATTCACCCCTCCACTTT.

The J gene is TRBJ1-2, the V gene TRBV7-2; 9 bases match TRBD1. The V gene's germline CDR1 is SGHTA and CDR2 FQGNSA. V lost 4 bases, J lost 8 bases, and 8 bases stayed unmatched. The CDR3 spans 14 residues. The chain's CDR3 is CASSSLQGAQGYTF. In DNA, the CDR3 is TGTGCCAGCAGCTCCTTACAGGGGGCGCAAGGCTACACCTTC.

This sequence joins TRBV7-3 and TRBJ1-1; no reliable D call. Trimming took 5 bases from V and 4 from J, leaving 11 bases between them. The germline V gene has CDR1 SGHTA and CDR2 FQGTGA. CDR3 length equals 13 residues. The CDR3 DNA sequence: TGTGCCAGCAGCCCTGGCAGATTCACTGAAGCTTTCTTT. Translation: CASSPGRFTEAFF. Filled out from reference TRBV7-3 and TRBJ1-1, the complete variable domain reads GAGVSQTPSNKVTEKGKYVELRCDPISGHTALYWYRQSLGQGPEFLIYFQGTGAADDSGLPNDRFFAVRPEGSVSTLKIQRTERGDSAVYLCASSPGRFTEAFFGQGTRLTVV.

The DNA for the CDR3 is TGTGCCAGCAGCGAACTAGCGGGGGGGGCAGAGACCCAGTACTTC. This gives the protein CASSELAGGAETQYF. The chain links TRBV5-4 to TRBJ2-5; 13 nucleotides align to TRBD2. There are 15 residues in the CDR3. The V segment lost 4 bases and the J segment 4 bases; nucleotides outside the gene matches: 4. Germline V gene sequence: CDR1 SGHNT, CDR2 YYREEE (reference sequence).

The chain combines TRBV7-2 with TRBJ2-3; 8 nucleotides match TRBD2. The CDR3 runs to 16 residues. The germline V gene encodes CDR1 SGHTA and CDR2 FQGNSA. V shed 6 bases and J 6 bases; nucleotides not matched to a gene: 14. The CDR3 region has the DNA TGTGCCAGCAGGTTATTGCGGGGGGACACTTGGGATACGCAGTATTTT. It translates to CASRLLRGDTWDTQYF.

The chain couples TRBV19 to TRBJ1-4, with D tentatively TRBD1 (5 bases). V dropped 5 bases and J dropped 0 bases, with 13 bases sitting between them. The CDR3 spans 16 residues. Germline CDR1 is LNHDA and CDR2 is SQIVND (reference sequence). CDR3 nucleotides: TGTGCCAGTAGTCCGTGGGGGGTAACAACTAATGAAAAACTGTTTTTT. Translation: CASSPWGVTTNEKLFF.

The rearrangement joins TRBV5-4 to TRBJ1-1; D call uncertain. The CDR3 totals 17 residues. Germline-derived CDR1 and CDR2 are SGHNT and YYREEE (reference sequence). Trimming removed 0 bases at V and 0 bases at J, with 15 bases between. The CDR3 bases are TGTGCCAGCAGCTTGGGGTCGGCAGGAACTATGAACACTGAAGCTTTCTTT. Amino acid sequence: CASSLGSAGTMNTEAFF.

The V call is TRBV7-2, the J call TRBJ2-3; D may be TRBD2 (7 bases). Trimming took 6 bases from V and 4 from J, leaving 23 bases between them. Germline V gene data show CDR1 as SGHTA and CDR2 as FQGNSA. The CDR3 has 17 amino acids. Here the CDR3 reads CASRKGGASGMSDTQYF. In DNA, the CDR3 is TGTGCCAGCAGAAAAGGGGGGGCTAGCGGTATGTCAGATACGCAGTATTTT.

The rearrangement links TRBV29-1 to TRBJ2-5; possibly TRBD1 or TRBD2 for D (5 bases each). There are 13 residues in the CDR3. Germline V gene data show CDR1 as SQVTM and CDR2 as ANQGSEA. V was trimmed by 3 bases and J by 6 bases, leaving 14 bases between them. The CDR3 protein is CSVDQGVVQTQYF. Written as DNA, the CDR3 is TGCAGCGTTGATCAGGGAGTAGTTCAGACCCAGTACTTC.

This clone was recorded once. V gene TRBV6-6 combines with J gene TRBJ1-1; weak D call: TRBD1 (5 bases). This CDR3 spans 14 amino acids. The V gene lost 4 bases and the J gene lost 1 base, with 10 bases spanning the gap. Looked up from germline, CDR1 is MNHNY and CDR2 is SVGAGI (reference sequence). CDR3 loop: CASSFEGPNTEAFF. The CDR3 DNA reads TGTGCCAGCAGTTTCGAGGGGCCGAACACTGAAGCTTTCTTT.

This sequence joins TRBV4-3 and TRBJ1-2, with a possible D match to TRBD1 (5 bases). Per germline, CDR1 LGHNA and CDR2 YSLEER. The CDR3 is made up of 14 amino acids. Trimming stripped 1 base from V and 6 bases from J, with 12 bases between. The CDR3 sequence: CASSQVDTGHGYTF. In DNA, the CDR3 is TGCGCCAGCAGCCAAGTGGACACCGGGCATGGCTACACCTTC.

This chain links TRBV7-3 with TRBJ2-1; unclear D gene. CDR3 length equals 15 residues. The ends were cut back, 0 bases at V and 0 bases at J, with 6 bases in the middle. Germline CDR1 reads SGHTA; CDR2 reads FQGTGA. CDR3 amino acids: CASSLTASSYNEQFF. The CDR3 DNA reads TGTGCCAGCAGCTTAACAGCTAGCTCCTACAATGAGCAGTTCTTC.

In this sample, this clone turned up a few times. The rearrangement joins TRBV9 to TRBJ2-3, with TRBD1 as a possible D gene (5 bases). The CDR3 consists of 15 residues. Trimming removed 0 bases from V and 3 bases from J, with 11 bases in between. Germline V gene data show CDR1 as SGDLS and CDR2 as YYNGEE. In DNA form, the CDR3 reads TGTGCCAGCAGCGTAGCAGGGTTTGCGACAGATACGCAGTATTTT. It encodes CASSVAGFATDTQYF.

The genes are TRBV27 and TRBJ2-7; TRBD1 aligns across 8 bases. CDR3 length equals 14 residues. J gave up 3 bases and V 6 bases, and 7 bases lay outside the gene matches. In germline, CDR1 is MNHEY, CDR2 SMNVEV (reference sequence). The CDR3 nucleotides are TGTGCCAGCAGATTTAGGACAGGGCTCTACGAGCAGTACTTC. Amino acid sequence: CASRFRTGLYEQYF.

The chain employs TRBV6-5 and TRBJ1-2; D not certain. V was cut by 0 bases and J by 7 bases, with 15 bases left in between. CDR3 size: 15 residues. Germline V lookup: CDR1 MNHEY, CDR2 SVGAGI. This CDR3 reads CASSYSTGMISGYTF. In DNA, the CDR3 is TGTGCCAGCAGTTACTCGACCGGGATGATCTCTGGCTACACCTTC.

The sample holds one count of this clone. The V call is TRBV18, the J call TRBJ2-5; no reliable D call. V was cut by 0 bases and J by 4 bases, with 9 bases left in between. Looked up from germline, CDR1 is KGHSH and CDR2 is LQKENI. The CDR3 loop spans 14 amino acids. The CDR3 protein is CASSPPLLLETQYF. The DNA for the CDR3 is TGTGCCAGCTCACCACCCCTGTTGCTAGAGACCCAGTACTTC.

This clone was recorded once. The chain employs TRBV4-3 and TRBJ2-3, with a possible D match to TRBD1 (5 bases). With 0 bases removed from V and 5 bases from J, the gap between germline ends came to 9 bases. The CDR3 loop spans 14 amino acids. Germline CDR1 and CDR2: LGHNA and YSLEER. Written as DNA, the CDR3 is TGCGCCAGCAGCCAAGAAGGGGCAAAAGATACGCAGTATTTT. This translates into CASSQEGAKDTQYF.

This clone was picked up one time. This chain uses TRBV7-2 with TRBJ1-5; D may be TRBD1 (6 bases). Trimming left V 4 bases short and J 4 bases short, with 11 bases between. The CDR3 has 14 amino acids. Germline values: CDR1 SGHTA, CDR2 FQGNSA. This CDR3 is CASSWGQNNQPQHF. The CDR3 DNA reads as TGTGCCAGCAGCTGGGGACAAAATAATCAGCCCCAGCATTTT.

The V and J genes are TRBV5-4 and TRBJ2-4; D remains unclear. The CDR3 is 14 residues long. CDR1 and CDR2 from the germline V gene are SGHNT and YYREEE (reference sequence). Between the trimmed V and J ends, which lost 0 bases and 5 bases, there was a span of 9 bases. CDR3 residues: CASSLEDQENIQYF. The CDR3 DNA is TGTGCCAGCAGCTTGGAAGATCAGGAAAACATTCAGTACTTC.

The V call is TRBV27, the J call TRBJ2-3; no firm D call. V was shortened by 5 bases and J by 4 bases, with 13 bases between the two germline ends. The germline gives CDR1 MNHEY, CDR2 SMNVEV (reference sequence). This CDR3 has 14 amino acids. The CDR3 sequence: CASSPLSRADTQYF. CDR3 sequence (DNA): TGTGCCAGCAGTCCGCTCTCTCGCGCAGATACGCAGTATTTT.

The CDR3: CASSLTGTSGETQYF. In nucleotides, the CDR3 is TGCGCCAGCAGCTTGACCGGGACTAGTGGAGAGACCCAGTACTTC. This sequence joins TRBV5-1 and TRBJ2-5, with TRBD2 identical over 8 bases. The CDR3 loop spans 15 amino acids. CDR1 and CDR2 from the germline V gene are SGHRS and YFSETQ. J was trimmed by 4 bases and V by 1 base; bases with no gene match: 6.

This clone has a single count. This rearrangement joins TRBV9 to TRBJ1-6, with TRBD1 matching 7 bases. With 3 bases clipped from V and 7 bases from J, the junction kept 7 bases outside the gene matches. CDR3 length: 15 residues. Germline CDR1 reads SGDLS; CDR2 reads YYNGEE. DNA of the CDR3: TGTGCCAGCAGCGACGGCGGGACAGAGAATTCACCCCTCCACTTT. Translating it yields CASSDGGTENSPLHF. The full variable domain, rest sourced from reference TRBV9 and TRBJ1-6, is DSGVTQTPKHLITATGQRVTLRCSPRSGDLSVYWYQQSLDQGLQFLIQYYNGEERAKGNILERFSAQQFPDLHSELNLSSLELGDSALYFCASSDGGTENSPLHFGNGTRLTVT.